The 22 T cell receptor beta chains below were found in one sample sequenced in a study of regulatory T cells in long-lasting Graves disease. Arm-PCR of CDR3 regions and iRepertoire HTBI primers were used to build TCR beta libraries. TCRdb itself ran the multiplex PCR reads through MiXCR, one entry per CDR3 protein. Of roughly 250,000 distinct CDR3 sequences detected, roughly 18% appear once; the ten largest clones hold 12% to 15%. Time point specified: newly diagnosed GD, antithyroid drugs for less than 3 months. Making the TCR library involved RNA that had been extracted from PBMCs. The data were also submitted as part of a second study, on T cells in Graves' hyperthyroidism and ophthalmopathy.

Sequencing used peripheral blood mononuclear cells (PBMCs), obtained at new diagnosis, from a patient treated with antithyroid drugs. These receptors all come from a woman aged 25 to 39 with Graves disease.

This clonotype was seen just once. The likely explanation is a read error, given a far larger clone one base away. The rearrangement joins TRBV7-2 to TRBJ1-5, with D unclear. The CDR3 covers 13 residues. Trimming took off 3 bases at V and 9 bases at J, with 12 bases between the two ends. Germline loops: CDR1 SGHTA, CDR2 FQGNSA. The CDR3 loop is CASSLEGRGPQHF. The CDR3 DNA reads as TGTGCCAGCAGCTTGGAGGGCCGCGGGCCCCAGCATTTT.

The chain employs TRBV10-2 and TRBJ2-7; D remains unclear. This CDR3 spans 11 amino acids. The V end was cut by 6 bases, the J end by 3 bases, with 6 bases between. In germline, CDR1 is WSHSY, CDR2 SAAADI. The CDR3 region is CASRDGYEQYF. CDR3 in DNA: TGCGCCAGCAGAGACGGCTACGAGCAGTACTTC.

This clonotype was seen many times. The gene calls are TRBV20-1 and TRBJ1-5; 7 nucleotides align to TRBD1. This CDR3 spans 14 amino acids. Losses at the gene ends were 6 bases for V and 0 bases for J; bases not matched to a gene: 5. CDR1 and CDR2 (germline): DFQATT, SNEGSKA (reference sequence). The CDR3: CSAQDRHSNQPQHF. In DNA form, the CDR3 reads TGCAGTGCACAGGACAGGCATAGCAATCAGCCCCAGCATTTT.

This clonotype was counted ten times or more. V usage is TRBV6-5 and J usage is TRBJ2-1; 11 bases align to TRBD2. The CDR3 is made up of 15 amino acids. V gave up 2 bases and J gave up 9 bases; unmatched junction bases: 6. Germline CDR1 MNHEY, CDR2 SVGAGI. CDR3 amino acids: CASSYVAGGPSEQFF. The CDR3, as DNA: TGTGCCAGCAGTTACGTAGCGGGGGGGCCGAGTGAGCAGTTCTTC.

The table lists this clonotype with many counts. V usage is TRBV6-1 and J usage is TRBJ2-1, with TRBD1 matching over 10 bases. The CDR3 spans 18 residues. Trimming removed 7 bases from V and 8 bases from J; junction bases left unmatched: 20. The germline V gene has CDR1 MNHNS and CDR2 SASEGT. The CDR3 region is CASTHGDSGTGVLYEQFF. The CDR3 region has the DNA TGTGCCAGCACCCACGGGGATTCCGGGACAGGGGTTCTTTATGAGCAGTTCTTC.

This clonotype was counted only a few times. The V gene is TRBV13, the J gene TRBJ2-2, with 10 nucleotides matching TRBD2. Germline V gene data show CDR1 as PRHDT and CDR2 as FYEKMQ (reference sequence). The CDR3 contains 17 residues. Trimming removed 1 base from V and 1 base from J; junction bases left unmatched: 3. The CDR3 DNA is TGTGCCAGCAGCTTAGCTAGCGGGGGATTGAACACCGGGGAGCTGTTTTTT. This encodes CASSLASGGLNTGELFF.

This clonotype was counted many times. This chain connects TRBV20-1 to TRBJ1-5; 8 nucleotides match TRBD1. Germline V CDR1 and CDR2: DFQATT, SNEGSKA (reference sequence). The CDR3 consists of 13 residues. V lost 6 bases, J lost 4 bases, and 5 bases stayed unmatched. The CDR3 sequence is CSAAGTGNQPQHF. The CDR3 DNA reads TGCAGTGCGGCCGGGACAGGAAATCAGCCCCAGCATTTT.

In this sample, this clonotype turned up a few times. One junction end does not reproduce the germline sequence, and a read error may be involved. CDR3 DNA sequence: TGTGCTAGCAGCTTAGCCTCGGGGGAATTTCCAAATTCACCCCTCCACTTT. This codes for CASSLASGEFPNSPLHF. The chain recombines TRBV7-7 with TRBJ1-6; weak D call: TRBD1 (5 bases). Germline V lookup: CDR1 SSHAT, CDR2 FNYEAQ (reference sequence). The CDR3 is 17 residues long.

Only a few counts were recorded for this clonotype. The V gene is TRBV6-1, the J gene TRBJ2-5, with TRBD2 matching over 14 bases. In germline, CDR1 is MNHNS, CDR2 SASEGT. Trimming cost V 6 bases and J 2 bases; bases outside gene matches: 5. The CDR3 is made up of 16 amino acids. CDR3 residues: CASRRGLAGGQETQYF. CDR3 in DNA: TGTGCCAGCAGACGTGGACTAGCGGGGGGACAAGAGACCCAGTACTTC.

This clonotype occurred many times. The chain links TRBV7-8 to TRBJ1-5, with a tentative D call TRBD1 (5 bases). Trimming cost V 2 bases and J 7 bases, with 12 bases left between them. Germline V lookup: CDR1 SGHVS, CDR2 FQNEAQ. The length of the CDR3 is 14 residues. CDR3 region: CASSLSRAGQPQHF. CDR3 DNA: TGTGCCAGCAGCTTATCCAGGGCAGGACAGCCCCAGCATTTT. The full variable domain, completed using reference TRBV7-8 and TRBJ1-5, is GAGVSQSPRYKVAKRGQDVALRCDPISGHVSLFWYQQALGQGPEFLTYFQNEAQLDKSGLPSDRFFAERPEGSVSTLKIQRTQQEDSAVYLCASSLSRAGQPQHFGDGTRLSIL.

This clonotype has more than one count but fewer than ten. The chain is built from TRBV7-9 and TRBJ2-2; TRBD2 is a possible D gene (5 bases). Germline-derived CDR1 and CDR2 are SEHNR and FQNEAQ (reference sequence). V gave up 7 bases and J gave up 4 bases, with 10 bases separating them. This CDR3 region has 13 residues. CDR3 sequence (DNA): TGTGCCAGCATGAGGGTCGGCACCGGGGAGCTGTTTTTT. Translation: CASMRVGTGELFF.

This clonotype was recorded at least ten times. The rearrangement links TRBV3-1 to TRBJ1-1; TRBD1 might be the D (5 bases). Trimming took off 1 base at V and 8 bases at J, with 11 bases between the two ends. Germline assignment: CDR1 LGHDT and CDR2 YNNKEL (reference sequence). This CDR3 region has 13 residues. CDR3 sequence: CASSQGGIQEAFF. CDR3 DNA sequence: TGTGCCAGCAGCCAAGGGGGCATCCAGGAAGCTTTCTTT.

This clonotype occurred many times. The rearrangement joins TRBV11-2 to TRBJ2-3, with TRBD2 matching over 13 bases. The CDR3 is made up of 16 amino acids. Germline V gene data show CDR1 as SGHAT and CDR2 as FQNNGV. V lost 2 bases to trimming and J lost 5 bases; unmatched junction nucleotides: 4. The CDR3 loop is CASSLYRTSGGDTQYF. Written as DNA, the CDR3 is TGTGCCAGCAGCTTATATCGGACTAGCGGGGGAGATACGCAGTATTTT.

A remark on this clonotype: An end of the junction differs from the germline gene, which may be a read error. V usage is TRBV6-1 and J usage is TRBJ2-1; D may be TRBD1 (6 bases). Germline loops: CDR1 MNHNS, CDR2 SASEGT. The CDR3 is made up of 15 amino acids. CDR3 residues: CTSSFSWGPNNEQFF. The CDR3 DNA is TGTACCAGCAGCTTCTCTTGGGGGCCTAACAATGAGCAGTTCTTC.

The chain carries TRBV5-5 and TRBJ1-6, with unresolved D. Trimming pared 4 bases from V and 0 bases from J, leaving 11 bases between. Germline V gene data show CDR1 as SGHKS and CDR2 as YYEKEE (reference sequence). The CDR3 covers 16 residues. Written as DNA, the CDR3 is TGTGCCAGCAGCGTGAGTCCAAACTCCTATAATTCACCCCTCCACTTT. Its protein product is CASSVSPNSYNSPLHF.

The table lists this clonotype with a few counts. This likely stems from a read error, as it lies one base from a far larger clone. The gene calls are TRBV6-1 and TRBJ2-1; unclear D gene. There are 12 residues in the CDR3. Looked up from germline, CDR1 is MNHNS and CDR2 is SASEGT. The V and J ends lost 3 bases and 2 bases respectively, with 2 bases between them. This chain's CDR3 is CASSETYNEQFF. CDR3 nucleotides: TGTGCCAGCAGTGAGACCTACAATGAGCAGTTCTTC.

This clonotype occurred many times. The V and J genes are TRBV29-1 and TRBJ2-2, with 8 nucleotides matching TRBD1. This CDR3 has 14 residues. Germline CDR1 SQVTM, CDR2 ANQGSEA. V was clipped by 4 bases and J by 2 bases; unmatched bases: 3. CDR3 bases: TGCAGCGTTGGACAGGGGAGTAACACCGGGGAGCTGTTTTTT. Residues: CSVGQGSNTGELFF.

This clonotype was counted at least ten times. The chain uses TRBV12-3 or TRBV12-4 and TRBJ2-5; D remains ambiguous. This CDR3 comprises 12 residues. Trimming removed 6 bases from V and 4 bases from J, with 9 bases in between. CDR3: CASSNPGETQYF. The CDR3 region has the DNA TGTGCCAGCAGCAATCCAGGAGAGACCCAGTACTTC.

This clonotype has a count of ten or more. The rearrangement links TRBV20-1 to TRBJ1-5; weak D call: TRBD1 (6 bases). The CDR3 is 15 amino acids. CDR1 is DFQATT, CDR2 SNEGSKA, per germline (reference sequence). The ends were cut back, 6 bases at V and 7 bases at J, with 22 bases in the middle. Here the CDR3 DNA reads TGCAGTGCCTCACCCGGGGGGCAGGCGTACCAGCCCCAGCATTTT. This sequence encodes CSASPGGQAYQPQHF.

This clonotype was detected many times. The CDR3 is CASGASEKPSYNEQFF. In nucleotides, the CDR3 is TGTGCCAGCGGTGCGTCAGAAAAACCTAGCTACAATGAGCAGTTCTTC. The V and J genes are TRBV6-1 and TRBJ2-1, with no clear D. Per the germline V gene, CDR1 is MNHNS and CDR2 is SASEGT. Trimming pared 8 bases from V and 3 bases from J, leaving 20 bases between. The CDR3 runs to 16 residues.

In its sample, this clonotype was seen many times. The rearrangement uses TRBV10-3 and TRBJ2-1, with 9 bases that match TRBD2. V dropped 3 bases and J dropped 6; count of bases not matched to a gene: 12. CDR1 is ENHRY, CDR2 SYGVKD, per germline. The CDR3 loop spans 17 amino acids. CDR3 nucleotides: TGTGCCATCAGTGAAGGGTCTGCGGGGGGGCCTATCAATGAGCAGTTCTTC. Translated, it gives CAISEGSAGGPINEQFF.

The chain joins TRBV19 to TRBJ1-1; D gene ambiguous. Germline CDR1 LNHDA, CDR2 SQIVND (reference sequence). The CDR3 spans 13 residues. The V and J ends lost 7 bases and 3 bases respectively, with 12 bases between them. In nucleotides, the CDR3 is TGTGCCAGTACGTTTGAGGGAGACACTGAAGCTTTCTTT. It encodes CASTFEGDTEAFF.